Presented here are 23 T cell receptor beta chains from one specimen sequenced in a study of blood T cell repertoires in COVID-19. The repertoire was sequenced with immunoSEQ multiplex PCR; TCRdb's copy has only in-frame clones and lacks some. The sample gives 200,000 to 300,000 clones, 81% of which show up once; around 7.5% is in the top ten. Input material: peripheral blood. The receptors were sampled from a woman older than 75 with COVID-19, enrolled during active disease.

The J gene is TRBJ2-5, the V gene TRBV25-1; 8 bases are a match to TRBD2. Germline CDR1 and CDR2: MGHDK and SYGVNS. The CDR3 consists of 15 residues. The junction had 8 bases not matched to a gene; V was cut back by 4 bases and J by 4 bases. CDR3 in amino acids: CASSGSGRRRETQYF. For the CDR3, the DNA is TGTGCCAGCAGTGGGAGCGGGAGACGGAGAGAGACCCAGTACTTC.

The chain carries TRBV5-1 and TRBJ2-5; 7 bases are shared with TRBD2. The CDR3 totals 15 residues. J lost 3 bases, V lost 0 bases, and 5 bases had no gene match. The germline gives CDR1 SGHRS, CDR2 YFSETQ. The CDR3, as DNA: TGCGCCAGCAGCTTGGGGAGCGGGGTCAAAGAGACCCAGTACTTC. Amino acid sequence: CASSLGSGVKETQYF.

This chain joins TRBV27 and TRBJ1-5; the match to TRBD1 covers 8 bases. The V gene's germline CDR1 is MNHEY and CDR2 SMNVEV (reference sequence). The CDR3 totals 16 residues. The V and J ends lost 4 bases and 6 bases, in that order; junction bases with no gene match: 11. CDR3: CASSSIKGQGSQPQHF. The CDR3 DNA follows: TGTGCCAGCAGTTCCATCAAAGGACAGGGTAGTCAGCCCCAGCATTTT.

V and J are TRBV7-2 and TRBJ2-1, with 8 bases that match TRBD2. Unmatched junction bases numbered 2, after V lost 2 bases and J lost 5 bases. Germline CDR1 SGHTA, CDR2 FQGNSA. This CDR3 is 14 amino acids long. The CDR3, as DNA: TGTGCCAGCAGCTTAAGCGGGGGCCACAATGAGCAGTTCTTC. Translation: CASSLSGGHNEQFF. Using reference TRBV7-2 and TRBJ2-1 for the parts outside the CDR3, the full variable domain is GAGVSQSPSNKVTEKGKDVELRCDPISGHTALYWYRQSLGQGLEFLIYFQGNSAPDKSGLPSDRFSAERTGGSVSTLTIQRTQQEDSAVYLCASSLSGGHNEQFFGPGTRLTVL.

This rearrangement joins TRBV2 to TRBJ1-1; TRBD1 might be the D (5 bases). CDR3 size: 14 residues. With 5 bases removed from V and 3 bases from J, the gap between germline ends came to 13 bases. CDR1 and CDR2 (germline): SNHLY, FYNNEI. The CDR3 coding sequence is TGTGCCAGCAGTACCGAAGGGGTGGACACTGAAGCTTTCTTT. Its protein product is CASSTEGVDTEAFF.

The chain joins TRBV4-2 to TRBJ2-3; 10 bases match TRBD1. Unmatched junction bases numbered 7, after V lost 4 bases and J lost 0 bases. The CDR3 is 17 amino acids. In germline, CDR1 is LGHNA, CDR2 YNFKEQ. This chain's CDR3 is CASSPRDRGLSTDTQYF. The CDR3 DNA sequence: TGTGCCAGCAGCCCCCGGGACAGGGGCCTTAGCACAGATACGCAGTATTTT.

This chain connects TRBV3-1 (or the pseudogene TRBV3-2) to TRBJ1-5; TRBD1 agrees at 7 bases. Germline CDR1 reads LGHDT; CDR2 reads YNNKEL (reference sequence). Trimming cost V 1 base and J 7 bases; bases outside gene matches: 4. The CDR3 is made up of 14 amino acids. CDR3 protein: CASSQGTGGQPQHF. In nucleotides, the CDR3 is TGTGCCAGCAGCCAAGGGACAGGCGGGCAGCCCCAGCATTTT.

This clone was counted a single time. CDR3 residues: CASSTGTNEQYF. The CDR3 DNA is TGTGCCAGCAGCACGGGAACCAACGAGCAGTACTTC. This sequence joins TRBV2 and TRBJ2-7; weak D call: TRBD2 (5 bases). Germline CDR1 SNHLY, CDR2 FYNNEI. This CDR3 region has 12 residues. V dropped 6 bases and J dropped 5 bases, with 11 bases sitting between them.

The CDR3 coding sequence is TGTGCCAGCCGTTGGGCGGGGAGCTACGAGCAGTACTTC. Encoded protein: CASRWAGSYEQYF. The V call is TRBV6-2 or TRBV6-3, the J call TRBJ2-7, with D perhaps matching TRBD2 (6 bases). Trimming stripped 8 bases from V and 3 bases from J, with 14 bases between. This CDR3 has 13 residues. Germline V gene data show CDR1 as MNHEY and CDR2 as SVGEGT.

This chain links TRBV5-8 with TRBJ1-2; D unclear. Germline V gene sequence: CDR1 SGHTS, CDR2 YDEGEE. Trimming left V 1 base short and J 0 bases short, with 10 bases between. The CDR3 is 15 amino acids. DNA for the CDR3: TGTGCCAGCAGCTTGTTGCAGGTAGCTAACTATGGCTACACCTTC. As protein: CASSLLQVANYGYTF.

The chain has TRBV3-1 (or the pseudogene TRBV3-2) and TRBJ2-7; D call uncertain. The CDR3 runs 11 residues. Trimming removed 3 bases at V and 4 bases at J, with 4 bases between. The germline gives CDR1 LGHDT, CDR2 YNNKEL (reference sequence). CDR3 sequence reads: CASSHGYEQYF. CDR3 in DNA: TGTGCCAGCAGCCACGGGTACGAGCAGTACTTC.

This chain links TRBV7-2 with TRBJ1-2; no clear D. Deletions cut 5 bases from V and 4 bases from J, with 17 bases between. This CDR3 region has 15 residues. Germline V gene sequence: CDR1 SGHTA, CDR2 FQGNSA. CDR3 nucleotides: TGTGCCAGCAGCCCAGAGGGAAGGGAAACCTATGGCTACACCTTC. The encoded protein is CASSPEGRETYGYTF.

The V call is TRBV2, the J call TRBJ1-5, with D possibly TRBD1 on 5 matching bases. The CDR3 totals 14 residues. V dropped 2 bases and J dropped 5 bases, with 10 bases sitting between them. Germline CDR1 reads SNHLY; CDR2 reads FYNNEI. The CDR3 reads CASSESTGYQPQHF. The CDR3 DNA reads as TGTGCCAGCAGTGAATCAACAGGTTATCAGCCCCAGCATTTT.

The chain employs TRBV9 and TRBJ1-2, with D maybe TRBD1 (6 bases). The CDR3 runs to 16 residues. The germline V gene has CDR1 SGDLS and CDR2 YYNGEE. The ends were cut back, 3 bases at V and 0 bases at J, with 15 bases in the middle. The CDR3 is CASSAQTQGTNYGYTF. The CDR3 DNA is TGTGCCAGCAGCGCACAGACACAGGGTACTAACTATGGCTACACCTTC.

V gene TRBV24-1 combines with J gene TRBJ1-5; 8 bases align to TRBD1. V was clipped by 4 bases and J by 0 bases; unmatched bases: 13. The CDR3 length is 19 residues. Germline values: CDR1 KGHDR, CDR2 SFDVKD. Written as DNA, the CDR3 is TGTGCCACCAGTGACCTGGTTAGACAGGGGTCAAATAGCAATCAGCCCCAGCATTTT. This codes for CATSDLVRQGSNSNQPQHF.

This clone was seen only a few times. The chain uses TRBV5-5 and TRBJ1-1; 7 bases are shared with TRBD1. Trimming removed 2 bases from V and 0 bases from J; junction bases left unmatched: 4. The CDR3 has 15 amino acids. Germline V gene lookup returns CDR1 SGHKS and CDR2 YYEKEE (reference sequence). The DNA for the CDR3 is TGTGCCAGCAGCTTTGGGACAGCTATGAACACTGAAGCTTTCTTT. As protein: CASSFGTAMNTEAFF.

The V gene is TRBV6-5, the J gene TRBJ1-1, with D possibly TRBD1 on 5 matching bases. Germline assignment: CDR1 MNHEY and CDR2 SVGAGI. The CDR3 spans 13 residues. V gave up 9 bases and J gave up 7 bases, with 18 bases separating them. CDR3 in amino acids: CASCQGAGGEAFF. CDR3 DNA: TGTGCCAGTTGTCAGGGCGCAGGTGGTGAAGCTTTCTTT.

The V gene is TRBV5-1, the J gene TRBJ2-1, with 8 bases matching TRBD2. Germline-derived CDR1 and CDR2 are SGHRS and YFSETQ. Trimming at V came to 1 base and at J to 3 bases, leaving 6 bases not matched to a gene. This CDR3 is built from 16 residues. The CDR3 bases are TGCGCCAGCAGCTTGCTCAGCAGCGGGAGCTACAATGAGCAGTTCTTC. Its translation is CASSLLSSGSYNEQFF.

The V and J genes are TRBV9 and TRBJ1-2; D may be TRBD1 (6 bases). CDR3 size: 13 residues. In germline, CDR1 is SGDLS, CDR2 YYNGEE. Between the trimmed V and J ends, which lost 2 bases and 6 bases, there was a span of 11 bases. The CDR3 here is CASSVGGLDGYTF. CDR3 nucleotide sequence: TGTGCCAGCAGCGTCGGGGGGCTAGATGGCTACACCTTC.

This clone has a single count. CDR3 nucleotide sequence: TGTGCCAGCAGCCAAGAAGGAGGGGGCCTATCGAGCTCCTACGAGCAGTACTTC. This sequence encodes CASSQEGGGLSSSYEQYF. The V gene is TRBV3-1 (or the pseudogene TRBV3-2), the J gene TRBJ2-7; weak D call: TRBD1 (7 bases). The ends were cut back, 0 bases at V and 0 bases at J, with 18 bases in the middle. Germline CDR1 is LGHDT and CDR2 is YNNKEL (reference sequence). The CDR3 loop spans 18 amino acids.

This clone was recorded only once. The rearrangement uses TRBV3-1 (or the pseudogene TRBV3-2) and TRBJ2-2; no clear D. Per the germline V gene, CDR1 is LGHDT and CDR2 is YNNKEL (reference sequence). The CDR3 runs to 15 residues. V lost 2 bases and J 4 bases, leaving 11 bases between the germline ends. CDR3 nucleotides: TGTGCCAGCAGCCAATCCTCCCCGGGCACCGGGGAGCTGTTTTTT. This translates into CASSQSSPGTGELFF.

The CDR3 coding sequence is TGCGCCAGCAGCCTGACAGCCGTCAGGAACACTGAAGCTTTCTTT. Amino acid sequence: CASSLTAVRNTEAFF. This sequence joins TRBV5-1 and TRBJ1-1, with a weak D call TRBD1 (5 bases). The CDR3 spans 15 residues. The V and J ends lost 4 bases and 1 base respectively, with 14 bases between them. Looked up from germline, CDR1 is SGHRS and CDR2 is YFSETQ.

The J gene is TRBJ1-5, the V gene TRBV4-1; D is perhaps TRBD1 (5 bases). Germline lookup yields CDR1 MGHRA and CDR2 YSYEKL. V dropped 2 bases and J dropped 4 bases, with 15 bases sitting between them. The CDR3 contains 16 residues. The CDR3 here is CASSQSPFQGNQPQHF. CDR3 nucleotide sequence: TGCGCCAGCAGCCAAAGCCCCTTCCAGGGTAATCAGCCCCAGCATTTT.